This TCR beta chain was observed in a study of Ad26.COV2.S vaccination and SARS-CoV-2 variants (dated by TCRdb to about 2021). Context from the whole study: Donors in the vaccine arm were drawn from COV1001, a multicentre, randomized, double-blind, placebo-controlled phase I-IIa trial testing Ad26.COV2.S in healthy adults. TCRbeta repertoire sequencing was used to assess the specificity and breadth of SARS-CoV-2-reactive T cell receptors after Ad26.COV2.S vaccination. Dosing of Ad26.COV2.S was intramuscular, at either 5x10^10 or 1x10^11 viral particles, delivered as one shot or as two shots spaced 56 days apart. The TCR-sequenced set comprised approximately 30 samples: about 19 Ad26.COV2.S vaccine recipients, 5 placebo recipients and 8 SARS-CoV-2 convalescent individuals. Investigators remained blinded to trial group allocation during experiments and outcome assessment. Participants in the trial were split at random into five groups of five each, receiving low-dose or high-dose Ad26.COV2.S once or twice, or else placebo on both occasions. Overall study results and their limits: The study lacked the statistical power to compare responses across vaccine doses or regimens. Higher spike-specific TCR breadth was observed in Ad26.COV2.S recipients than in placebo recipients (P = 0.0014). The authors noted that the TCR breadth and depth analyses may have underestimated total T cell responses. Vaccine and placebo recipients had similar non-spike TCR breadth, a finding consistent with the vaccine containing only spike. Substantial breadth of spike-specific CD8+ and CD4+ T cell responses was reported after vaccination.

CDR1 and CDR2 are drawn from the germline V gene (reference sequence): LNHDA, SQIVND. V loses 0 bases, J loses 0 bases, and the germline ends lie 9 bases apart. The CDR3 runs 16 amino acids, cysteine and phenylalanine included. CDR3 DNA only is kept here, 48 bases in frame from base 1. To note about this clone: What this receptor recognizes is not known. Base qualities are not recorded, but no much larger clone differs from it by a single base.

The immunoSEQ Assay was used to sequence TCRbeta CDR3 regions. After extraction, genomic DNA underwent amplification by bias-controlled multiplex PCR, followed by high-throughput sequencing. The authors' analysis ran thus. To quantify the absolute abundance of each unique TCRbeta CDR3 region, sequences were collapsed and filtered. T cell fraction was estimated by normalizing TCRbeta template counts to usable DNA, with usable DNA measured through amplification of reference genes found in all nucleated cells. Repertoire TCRs were annotated as SARS-CoV-2-specific when V gene, CDR3 amino acid sequence and J gene were exactly matched to a known reactive TCR set. MIRA supplied the reference SARS-CoV-2 TCR set, which was filtered for enrichment in COVID-19-positive ImmuneCODE repertoires so that public or cross-reactive TCRs were removed. Using the MIRA antigens, annotated TCRs were further analysed by specific ORF or by position within an ORF. Breadth was defined as annotated unique rearrangements over total unique productive rearrangements; depth was the summed frequency of those rearrangements. TCR breadth was compared between groups using two-sided Wilcoxon rank-sum tests. TCRdb took over this immuneACCESS table, retaining in-frame rearrangements with V and J assigned. Such tables are incomplete; in checked studies, under half of the missing clones stem from an unresolved V gene, and the remainder is unexplained. From that table come the V and J calls and clone size; the DNA was used to work out D and trimming. The table for this sample lists around 250,000 clones; 70% to 90% of them were counted only once. Less than 3.5% of the sample belongs to the ten largest clones.

Read against the paper, the sample's treatment or condition label means: some 20 received Ad26.COV2.S at low or high dose, single or two shots; five or six received placebo; per-sample allocation not given. Repertoires of vaccine and placebo recipients were sequenced from samples taken on day 63 after the first injection. Cohort 1b enrolled some 25 adults aged 18-55 years at a single site in Boston, USA, between 29 July and 7 August 2020. As a vaccine, Ad26.COV2.S was a replication-incompetent adenovirus type 26 vector that expressed a prefusion-stabilized SARS-CoV-2 spike protein derived from the original Wuhan strain.

Recombination linked TRBV19 to TRBJ2-1, with a tentative D gene TRBD1 over 5 matching bases. The source was peripheral blood, collected in a trial of Ad26.COV2.S vaccine versus placebo. The source is a person aged 18 to 65 who received the Ad26.COV2.S COVID-19 vaccine or a placebo. The CDR3 here reads CASSIDADISYNEQFF. The DNA is TGTGCCAGTAGTATAGATGCGGACATCTCCTACAATGAGCAGTTCTTC.